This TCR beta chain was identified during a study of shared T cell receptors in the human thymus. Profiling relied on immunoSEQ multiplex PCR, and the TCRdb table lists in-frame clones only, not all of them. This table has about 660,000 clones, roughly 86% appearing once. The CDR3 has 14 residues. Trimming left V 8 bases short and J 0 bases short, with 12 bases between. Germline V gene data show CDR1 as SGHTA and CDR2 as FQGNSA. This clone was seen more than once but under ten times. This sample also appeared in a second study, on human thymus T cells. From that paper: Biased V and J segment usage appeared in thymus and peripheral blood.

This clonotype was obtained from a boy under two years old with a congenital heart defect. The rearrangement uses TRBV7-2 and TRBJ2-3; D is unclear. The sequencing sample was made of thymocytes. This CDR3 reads CASLTVPSTDTQYF. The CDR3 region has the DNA TGTGCCAGCTTAACGGTACCTAGCACAGATACGCAGTATTTT.